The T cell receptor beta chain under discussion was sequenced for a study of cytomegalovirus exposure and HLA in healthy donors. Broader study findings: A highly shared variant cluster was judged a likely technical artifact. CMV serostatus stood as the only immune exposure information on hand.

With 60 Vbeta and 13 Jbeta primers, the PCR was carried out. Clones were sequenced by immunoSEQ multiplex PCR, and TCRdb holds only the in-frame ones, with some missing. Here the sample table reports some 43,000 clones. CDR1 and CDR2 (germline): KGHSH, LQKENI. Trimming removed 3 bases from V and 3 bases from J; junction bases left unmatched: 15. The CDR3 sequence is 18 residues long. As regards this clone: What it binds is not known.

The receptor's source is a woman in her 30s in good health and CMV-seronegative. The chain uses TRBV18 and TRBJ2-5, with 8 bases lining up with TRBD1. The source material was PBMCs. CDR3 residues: CASSPLRILGQGKETQYF. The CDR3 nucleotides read TGTGCCAGCTCACCTCTTAGGATTCTCGGACAGGGAAAAGAGACCCAGTACTTC.